This T cell receptor beta chain was identified in a study of T cell responses to AZD1222 COVID-19 vaccine. Only in-frame clones appear in the TCRdb table, and some are missing; sequencing was by immunoSEQ multiplex PCR. The sample lists roughly 120,000 clones; approximately 94% were seen once. To note about this clone: In the same sample, other DNA sequences code for this CDR3.

Pooling of second doses given at about 4 or about 12 weeks was done. Germline V gene lookup returns CDR1 SGHNT and CDR2 YYREEE (reference sequence). Trimming stripped 2 bases from V and 2 bases from J, with 1 base between. CDR3 length equals 11 residues. The source of this sequence is an adult who received the AZD1222 COVID-19 vaccine. The specimen was peripheral blood, collected 28 days after the second AZD1222 dose. This chain uses TRBV5-4 with TRBJ2-5; D is unclear. CDR3 sequence: CASSLQETQYF. CDR3 DNA sequence: TGTGCCAGCAGCTTACAAGAGACCCAGTACTTC.